This T cell receptor (beta chain) derives from a study of blood T cell repertoires in COVID-19. Overall study context: Italy, Spain and the United States were the sources of the convalescent and acute COVID-19 samples. PBMCs, B-cell-depleted T cells, or T cells provided the cDNA or gDNA that made up the material.

Methods used by the authors: Nucleated cell number was recorded as an estimate derived from reference gene primer amplification. Here immunoSEQ multiplex PCR was the method, and the copy in TCRdb shows in-frame clones only, minus some. The D gene and trimming were derived from the DNA, and the V and J assignments and clone size from that table. The sample holds about 150,000 clones, approximately 84% seen once. The J segment lost 0 bases and the V segment lost 8 bases, leaving 13 bases of the junction unmatched. The CDR3 covers 18 residues. In germline, CDR1 is MDHEN, CDR2 SYDVKM. This clonotype originated in a human donor in a cohort sampled during active COVID-19. This chain connects TRBV28 to TRBJ1-6; 7 nucleotides agree with TRBD1. The sample taken for sequencing was peripheral blood. In nucleotides, the CDR3 is TGTGCCAGCGAGACGACAGGGATTCTTAGCTCCTATAATTCACCCCTCCACTTT. This sequence encodes CASETTGILSSYNSPLHF.